The T cell receptor beta chain under discussion was sequenced for a study of T cell repertoires in cytomegalovirus infection. TCRdb ran MiXCR on the reads and lists one entry per CDR3 protein. Of approximately 190,000 distinct CDR3 sequences in the sample, roughly 27% were seen once. Study results and caveats: Using cumulative public TCR beta family frequency, the authors identified those who carried CMV together with the relevant HLA.

There are 14 residues in the CDR3. Germline CDR1 and CDR2: SGHAT and FQNNGV. V was clipped by 1 base and J by 7 bases, with 11 bases between them. In regard to this clonotype: Its antigen is still unknown.

The TCR comes from a human donor in good health (CMV status not recorded). Some clones in this sample may be carry-over from other donors' samples. The chain joins TRBV11-2 to TRBJ2-1, with D unclear. The sequencing sample was made of PBMCs. The CDR3 is CASSLGTAANEQFF. CDR3 DNA: TGTGCCAGCAGCTTAGGGACCGCCGCGAATGAGCAGTTCTTC.